This passage covers 29 T cell receptor beta chains from one sample sequenced in a study of T cell repertoires in cytomegalovirus infection. TCRdb analysed the reads with MiXCR anew, one entry per CDR3 protein. The sample lists roughly 150,000 distinct CDR3 sequences; about a quarter were seen once. The sample consisted of PBMCs. The receptor set was obtained from a human donor in good health (CMV status not recorded). Some clones in this sample may be carry-over from other donors' samples.

About this clonotype: A much larger clone lies one base from this, so it may be a read error. This sequence joins TRBV28 and TRBJ2-1, with D maybe TRBD2 (6 bases). The CDR3 totals 15 residues. Germline CDR1 reads MDHEN; CDR2 reads SYDVKM. V was clipped by 2 bases and J by 5 bases, with 13 bases between them. CDR3 loop: CASSLELAKHNEQFF. The CDR3 nucleotides are TGTGCCAGCAGTTTAGAGCTAGCGAAACACAATGAGCAGTTCTTC.

As to this clonotype: Mismatch with germline at one junction end may stem from a read error. The chain recombines TRBV5-1 with TRBJ1-2; TRBD1 matches 7 bases. From germline, CDR1 is SGHRS and CDR2 YFSETQ. This CDR3 spans 13 amino acids. CDR3 coding DNA: TGCGCCAGCAGCTCGGGACAGACGTATGACTACACCTTC. Its translation is CASSSGQTYDYTF. Full variable domain (remainder filled in from reference TRBV5-1 and TRBJ1-2): KAGVTQTPRYLIKTRGQQVTLSCSPISGHRSVSWYQQTPGQGLQFLFEYFSETQRNKGNFPGRFSGRQFSNSRSEMNVSTLELGDSALYLCASSSGQTYDYTFGSGTRLTVV.

The J gene is TRBJ1-1, the V gene TRBV27; 9 bases are a match to TRBD1. Trimming removed 7 bases from V and 1 base from J; junction bases left unmatched: 10. Germline CDR1 MNHEY, CDR2 SMNVEV (reference sequence). This CDR3 spans 16 amino acids. The CDR3 loop reads CASNNRGQGPNTEAFF. The CDR3 DNA is TGTGCCAGCAACAACAGGGGGCAGGGGCCGAACACTGAAGCTTTCTTT.

This clonotype was recorded at least ten times. The chain couples TRBV7-6 to TRBJ2-5; D uncertain. V lost 2 bases, J lost 0 bases, and 10 bases lay in between. Germline V CDR1 and CDR2: SGHVS, FNYEAQ. This CDR3 is 15 amino acids long. The CDR3 nucleotides are TGTGCCAGCAGCTTAAGTCTAGGCAACCAAGAGACCCAGTACTTC. The encoded protein is CASSLSLGNQETQYF.

The V gene is TRBV28, the J gene TRBJ1-1, with TRBD1 identical over 9 bases. V gave up 2 bases and J gave up 4 bases; unmatched junction bases: 5. Germline-derived CDR1 and CDR2 are MDHEN and SYDVKM. This CDR3 is 15 amino acids long. The CDR3 here is CASSLPTGGFTEAFF. Written as DNA, the CDR3 is TGTGCCAGCAGTTTACCGACAGGGGGGTTCACTGAAGCTTTCTTT.

The V call is TRBV7-6, the J call TRBJ2-3, with 8 bases that match TRBD2. J gave up 1 base and V 3 bases, and 6 bases lay outside the gene matches. The CDR3 contains 16 residues. The germline gives CDR1 SGHVS, CDR2 FNYEAQ. Written as DNA, the CDR3 is TGTGCCAGCAGCTTGGGAGCGGGAGTGGGCACAGATACGCAGTATTTT. This sequence encodes CASSLGAGVGTDTQYF. The full variable domain, in which reference TRBV7-6 and TRBJ2-3 provide the parts outside the CDR3, is GAGVSQSPRYKVTKRGQDVALRCDPISGHVSLYWYRQALGQGPEFLTYFNYEAQQDKSGLPNDRFSAERPEGSISTLTIQRTEQRDSAMYRCASSLGAGVGTDTQYFGPGTRLTVL.

This clonotype was observed a few times. The chain has TRBV12-3 or TRBV12-4 and TRBJ1-4; 9 nucleotides align to TRBD1. This CDR3 region has 14 residues. V lost 5 bases and J lost 8; bases outside the gene matches: 6. CDR3 coding DNA: TGTGCCAGCAGTGGGACAGGGAGGGGCGAAAAACTGTTTTTT. Amino acid sequence: CASSGTGRGEKLFF.

This clonotype has ten or more counts. The chain carries TRBV7-2 and TRBJ2-2; D remains ambiguous. The germline CDR1 and CDR2 sequences are SGHTA and FQGNSA. The CDR3 is made up of 20 amino acids. Trimming removed 5 bases at V and 0 bases at J, with 25 bases between. The CDR3, as DNA: TGTGCCAGCAGCCCCCGTGCTGGTTGGCTCGACAACTCGAACACCGGGGAGCTGTTTTTT. Protein sequence: CASSPRAGWLDNSNTGELFF. The full variable domain, rest sourced from reference TRBV7-2 and TRBJ2-2, is GAGVSQSPSNKVTEKGKDVELRCDPISGHTALYWYRQSLGQGLEFLIYFQGNSAPDKSGLPSDRFSAERTGGSVSTLTIQRTQQEDSAVYLCASSPRAGWLDNSNTGELFFGEGSRLTVL.

This clonotype was counted between two and nine times. V and J are TRBV28 and TRBJ1-2; possible D gene TRBD1, 5 bases. V was shortened by 8 bases and J by 5 bases, with 21 bases between the two germline ends. The CDR3 sequence is 15 residues long. The V gene's germline CDR1 is MDHEN and CDR2 SYDVKM. Here the CDR3 DNA reads TGTGCCAGCGTGAGGTTGCGGCAGGGACCTTATGGCTACACCTTC. It codes for CASVRLRQGPYGYTF.

This clonotype was found many times. The chain employs TRBV7-6 and TRBJ2-3, with D possibly TRBD2 on 5 matching bases. With 3 bases removed from V and 2 bases from J, the gap between germline ends came to 15 bases. The CDR3 is 16 amino acids. The germline V gene encodes CDR1 SGHVS and CDR2 FNYEAQ. CDR3 protein: CASSLSEGWHTDTQYF. The CDR3 bases are TGTGCCAGCAGCTTGAGTGAGGGATGGCACACAGATACGCAGTATTTT. The full variable domain, with the rest looked up from reference TRBV7-6 and TRBJ2-3, is GAGVSQSPRYKVTKRGQDVALRCDPISGHVSLYWYRQALGQGPEFLTYFNYEAQQDKSGLPNDRFSAERPEGSISTLTIQRTEQRDSAMYRCASSLSEGWHTDTQYFGPGTRLTVL.

The CDR3, as DNA: TGTGCCAGCAGTCAAACGTCGGGACAGGGCGGTTACGAGCAGTACTTC. It yields the protein CASSQTSGQGGYEQYF. This chain uses TRBV6-6 with TRBJ2-7; 9 bases align to TRBD1. The ends lost 5 bases at V and 4 bases at J; junction bases unmatched: 12. CDR3 length: 16 residues. The germline CDR1 and CDR2 sequences are MNHNY and SVGAGI (reference sequence).

This clonotype was picked up a small number of times. The chain uses TRBV28 and TRBJ2-7, with TRBD1 matching 10 bases. V lost 1 base and J lost 8; bases outside the gene matches: 14. The CDR3 is 17 amino acids. The germline gives CDR1 MDHEN, CDR2 SYDVKM. The CDR3 sequence is CASSLSISTGGLKQQYF. In nucleotides, the CDR3 is TGTGCCAGCAGTTTATCGATCTCGACAGGGGGCCTTAAGCAGCAGTACTTC.

This clonotype was seen only once. The chain is built from TRBV28 and TRBJ1-5; 7 positions match TRBD1. The CDR3 spans 17 residues. Germline V gives CDR1 MDHEN, CDR2 SYDVKM. V trimming: 7 bases; J trimming: 0 bases; junction bases outside the gene matches: 12. The CDR3 region has the DNA TGTGCCAGCAACCGGGCAGGGGGTAGGGATAGCAATCAGCCCCAGCATTTT. This codes for CASNRAGGRDSNQPQHF.

This clonotype was detected a few times. The gene calls are TRBV2 and TRBJ1-5, with TRBD1 matching over 11 bases. This CDR3 region has 15 residues. Germline CDR1 is SNHLY and CDR2 is FYNNEI. V shed 6 bases and J 6 bases; nucleotides not matched to a gene: 7. CDR3 region: CASRSGQGATQPQHF. As DNA, the CDR3 is TGTGCCAGCAGATCCGGACAGGGGGCGACTCAGCCCCAGCATTTT.

This clonotype has ten or more counts. This chain links TRBV15 with TRBJ2-4; TRBD2 agrees at 9 bases. With 2 bases clipped from V and 8 bases from J, the junction kept 7 bases outside the gene matches. This CDR3 contains 15 residues. Germline V gene sequence: CDR1 LNHNV, CDR2 YYDKDF (reference sequence). CDR3 in DNA: TGTGCCACCAGCAGAATTGGGTCTAGCGGGGACATTCAGTACTTC. Residues: CATSRIGSSGDIQYF.

The V and J genes are TRBV7-2 and TRBJ2-2, with a possible D match to TRBD1 (5 bases). V lost 3 bases and J lost 1, with 6 bases in between. Germline V gene lookup returns CDR1 SGHTA and CDR2 FQGNSA. This CDR3 has 14 amino acids. CDR3 DNA: TGTGCCAGCAGCTTCAGGGTGAACACCGGGGAGCTGTTTTTT. It codes for CASSFRVNTGELFF.

A few counts support this clonotype. The rearrangement uses TRBV7-9 and TRBJ2-7; D ambiguous. The CDR3 covers 12 residues. The germline CDR1 and CDR2 sequences are SEHNR and FQNEAQ (reference sequence). The V end lost 5 bases, the J end lost 5 bases, and 10 bases lay between the germline ends. The CDR3 region is CASSPPAHEQYF. CDR3 coding DNA: TGTGCCAGCAGCCCCCCGGCGCACGAGCAGTACTTC.

This clonotype was recorded a few times. The V and J genes are TRBV7-2 and TRBJ2-3; D might be TRBD2 (5 bases). Deletions cut 3 bases from V and 5 bases from J, with 6 bases between. CDR1 SGHTA and CDR2 FQGNSA come from the germline V gene. The CDR3 is 12 amino acids. The CDR3 nucleotides are TGTGCCAGCAGCTTTGAGGGAGATACGCAGTATTTT. Protein: CASSFEGDTQYF.

This chain links TRBV20-1 with TRBJ1-1, with TRBD1 as a possible D gene (5 bases). Trimming left V 6 bases short and J 1 base short, with 15 bases between. Germline V gene sequence: CDR1 DFQATT, CDR2 SNEGSKA (reference sequence). The CDR3 extends over 14 amino acids. The CDR3 sequence is CSAGEGLTNTEAFF. The DNA for the CDR3 is TGCAGTGCCGGGGAGGGACTTACGAACACTGAAGCTTTCTTT.

This clonotype has a handful of counts. In nucleotides, the CDR3 is TGTGCCAGCAGCTTATTCGGGGGAGGCTCCTATAATTCACCCCTCCACTTT. Translating it yields CASSLFGGGSYNSPLHF. The rearrangement joins TRBV7-2 to TRBJ1-6, with D possibly being TRBD1 (5 bases). The CDR3 loop spans 17 amino acids. Germline CDR1 and CDR2: SGHTA and FQGNSA. The germline V and J ends were trimmed by 2 bases and 0 bases, with 11 bases remaining between them. Full variable domain (missing parts from reference TRBV7-2 and TRBJ1-6): GAGVSQSPSNKVTEKGKDVELRCDPISGHTALYWYRQSLGQGLEFLIYFQGNSAPDKSGLPSDRFSAERTGGSVSTLTIQRTQQEDSAVYLCASSLFGGGSYNSPLHFGNGTRLTVT.

This chain links TRBV20-1 with TRBJ1-5, with 10 bases fitting TRBD1. This CDR3 is 15 amino acids long. Trimming at V came to 5 bases and at J to 7 bases, leaving 11 bases not matched to a gene. Germline V CDR1 and CDR2: DFQATT, SNEGSKA (reference sequence). CDR3 loop: CSAGSRTGGGQPQHF. The DNA for the CDR3 is TGCAGTGCTGGAAGCAGGACAGGGGGTGGACAGCCCCAGCATTTT.

This clonotype was counted ten times or more. The gene calls are TRBV7-2 and TRBJ1-2, with D unclear. V was clipped by 1 base and J by 5 bases, with 8 bases between them. Germline CDR1 is SGHTA and CDR2 is FQGNSA. The CDR3 totals 13 residues. The CDR3: CASSLELGYGYTF. Here the CDR3 DNA reads TGTGCCAGCAGCTTAGAATTGGGGTATGGCTACACCTTC.

The rearrangement joins TRBV2 to TRBJ2-3; D not resolved. Germline V lookup: CDR1 SNHLY, CDR2 FYNNEI. Trimming shortened V by 11 bases and J by 2 bases, and 11 bases separated the two germline ends. The CDR3 contains 12 residues. The CDR3 nucleotides read TGTGCCGGGTTGGAGTACACAGATACGCAGTATTTT. Amino acids: CAGLEYTDTQYF.

Concerning this clonotype: This may stem from a read error, because a much larger clone lies one nucleotide away. V and J are TRBV7-3 and TRBJ2-1, with TRBD1 identical over 7 bases. The CDR3 spans 13 residues. Germline V lookup: CDR1 SGHTA, CDR2 FQGTGA. V trimming: 5 bases; J trimming: 7 bases; junction bases outside the gene matches: 5. CDR3 DNA: TGTGCCAGCAGCACGGGGACAGTTAATGAGCAGTTCTTC. It translates to CASSTGTVNEQFF.

The chain uses TRBV6-5 and TRBJ1-6; D may be TRBD1 (6 bases). Per germline, CDR1 MNHEY and CDR2 SVGAGI. The CDR3 consists of 14 residues. Trimming stripped 6 bases from V and 7 bases from J, with 13 bases between. The CDR3 nucleotides are TGTGCCAGCAGCTCCAGGGGCGGAAATTCACCCCTCCACTTT. Protein: CASSSRGGNSPLHF.

Turning to this clonotype: At one of its ends the junction is not consistent with the germline gene, which may arise from a read error. The chain carries TRBV5-1 and TRBJ2-3; a weak D match, TRBD2 (6 bases). The CDR3 runs 17 residues. CDR1 is SGHRS and CDR2 is YFSETQ in the germline V gene. The CDR3 loop reads CAGSSFGGTGATDTQYF. The CDR3 nucleotides are TGCGCCGGCAGCTCGTTTGGAGGGACCGGGGCCACAGATACGCAGTATTTT.

This sequence joins TRBV18 and TRBJ1-4; 8 nucleotides agree with TRBD1. The length of the CDR3 is 15 residues. V shed 3 bases, J shed 3 bases, and the junction held 3 bases outside the gene matches. From germline, CDR1 is KGHSH and CDR2 LQKENI. CDR3: CASSPGQASNEKLFF. The CDR3 nucleotides are TGTGCCAGCTCACCGGGACAGGCCTCTAATGAAAAACTGTTTTTT. Filled out from reference TRBV18 and TRBJ1-4, the complete variable domain reads NAGVMQNPRHLVRRRGQEARLRCSPMKGHSHVYWYRQLPEEGLKFMVYLQKENIIDESGMPKERFSAEFPKEGPSILRIQQVVRGDSAAYFCASSPGQASNEKLFFGSGTQLSVL.

This sequence joins TRBV12-3 or TRBV12-4 and TRBJ2-1, with D unresolved. The CDR3 has 13 amino acids. V lost 8 bases and J 5 bases, leaving 13 bases between the germline ends. CDR3 DNA: TGTGCCAGCGGGCAGGACCGGGACAATGAGCAGTTCTTC. It codes for CASGQDRDNEQFF.

Only a few counts were recorded for this clonotype. This chain uses TRBV7-2 with TRBJ1-3; the D gene is possibly TRBD1 (6 bases). V was cut by 5 bases and J by 0 bases, with 14 bases left in between. CDR1 SGHTA and CDR2 FQGNSA come from the germline V gene. The CDR3 spans 16 residues. CDR3 residues: CASSLPGGPSGNTIYF. In DNA form, the CDR3 reads TGTGCCAGCAGCCTCCCCGGGGGCCCCTCTGGAAACACCATATATTTT.